A single TCR beta chain is shown here with its context. V was clipped by 7 bases and J by 4 bases, with 19 bases between them. This CDR3 region has 15 residues. The V gene's germline CDR1 is SEHNR and CDR2 FQNEAQ (reference sequence). PCR used 60 Vbeta primers and 13 Jbeta primers. The repertoire was sequenced with immunoSEQ multiplex PCR; TCRdb's copy has only in-frame clones and lacks some. The table has tens of thousands of clones, about 80% seen once. These data belong to a study of cytomegalovirus exposure and HLA in healthy donors. The material sequenced was PBMCs. The sequence derives from a man aged 50-59 years in good health and CMV-seronegative. The rearrangement uses TRBV7-9 and TRBJ1-2, with D tentatively TRBD1 (6 bases). The DNA of the CDR3 is TGTGCCAGCACCCCTGCGGGGGCGCAGAGCTATGGCTACACCTTC. Amino acids: CASTPAGAQSYGYTF.